The 30 T cell receptor beta chains below were found in one sample sequenced in a study of T cell responses to AZD1222 COVID-19 vaccine. Repertoires were generated with immunoSEQ multiplex PCR, while TCRdb's copy carries only in-frame clones and drops some. The table has 120,000 or so clones, more than 70% seen once. The source was peripheral blood, collected on day 0 of AZD1222 vaccination. All receptors derive from an adult in good health.

The chain carries TRBV7-2 and TRBJ1-1; 11 positions match TRBD1. CDR1 and CDR2 from the germline V gene are SGHTA and FQGNSA. Germline trimming cut 5 bases from V and 7 bases from J; bases unmatched to any gene: 9. This CDR3 is built from 15 residues. The CDR3 here is CASSIPGQGESEAFF. CDR3 DNA: TGTGCCAGCAGCATCCCGGGACAGGGGGAGAGTGAAGCTTTCTTT.

The gene calls are TRBV2 and TRBJ2-7, with 7 positions matching TRBD1. Germline V CDR1 and CDR2: SNHLY, FYNNEI. The J segment lost 6 bases and the V segment lost 6 bases, leaving 8 bases of the junction unmatched. The CDR3 contains 13 residues. Here the CDR3 reads CASRRDSLSEQYF. CDR3 coding DNA: TGTGCCAGCAGAAGGGACAGTTTGAGCGAGCAGTACTTC.

This rearrangement joins TRBV19 to TRBJ1-1; D is uncertain. Germline lookup yields CDR1 LNHDA and CDR2 SQIVND (reference sequence). This CDR3 region has 17 residues. V was cut by 7 bases and J by 3 bases, with 24 bases left in between. The DNA of the CDR3 is TGTGCCAGTAAGCGACCCCAGTCTTCTCAACGGCACACTGAAGCTTTCTTT. It yields the protein CASKRPQSSQRHTEAFF. The full variable domain, its missing parts supplied by reference TRBV19 and TRBJ1-1, is DGGITQSPKYLFRKEGQNVTLSCEQNLNHDAMYWYRQDPGQGLRLIYYSQIVNDFQKGDIAEGYSVSREKKESFPLTVTSAQKNPTAFYLCASKRPQSSQRHTEAFFGQGTRLTVV.

The chain couples TRBV28 to TRBJ1-2, with TRBD1 matching over 7 bases. This CDR3 is built from 15 residues. Germline V gives CDR1 MDHEN, CDR2 SYDVKM. V lost 7 bases to trimming and J lost 6 bases; unmatched junction nucleotides: 14. Written as DNA, the CDR3 is TGTGCCAGCACCCTTGGGTTGGGACAGAGTCATGGCTACACCTTC. It yields the protein CASTLGLGQSHGYTF.

The chain recombines TRBV19 with TRBJ1-5; D remains unclear. Trimming took off 3 bases at V and 4 bases at J, with 13 bases between the two ends. Germline-derived CDR1 and CDR2 are LNHDA and SQIVND (reference sequence). This CDR3 comprises 15 residues. CDR3 sequence (DNA): TGTGCCAGTAGTATCGCAATGGAGGGAAATCAGCCCCAGCATTTT. This gives the protein CASSIAMEGNQPQHF. The full variable domain, completed using reference TRBV19 and TRBJ1-5, is DGGITQSPKYLFRKEGQNVTLSCEQNLNHDAMYWYRQDPGQGLRLIYYSQIVNDFQKGDIAEGYSVSREKKESFPLTVTSAQKNPTAFYLCASSIAMEGNQPQHFGDGTRLSIL.

The chain recombines TRBV3-1 (or the pseudogene TRBV3-2) with TRBJ1-1; D gene uncertain. The germline V gene has CDR1 LGHDT and CDR2 YNNKEL (reference sequence). V dropped 2 bases and J dropped 5 bases, with 9 bases sitting between them. This CDR3 region has 13 residues. The chain's CDR3 is CASSQLEGTEAFF. The CDR3 DNA is TGTGCCAGCAGCCAACTGGAAGGGACTGAAGCTTTCTTT.

J is TRBJ2-5 and V is TRBV9; 14 nucleotides align to TRBD2. From germline, CDR1 is SGDLS and CDR2 YYNGEE. V lost 3 bases to trimming and J lost 0 bases; unmatched junction nucleotides: 13. The CDR3 has 20 amino acids. CDR3 amino acids: CASSARGTSGGPWNQETQYF. The CDR3 DNA reads as TGTGCCAGCAGCGCCAGGGGGACTAGCGGGGGACCATGGAACCAAGAGACCCAGTACTTC.

The V gene is TRBV1, the J gene TRBJ2-1; the table assigns TRBD1, which was not confirmed against the DNA. TRBV1 is a known pseudogene. CDR3 length equals 16 residues. CDR3 residues: CTSNLPRDSPYNEQFF. In DNA form, the CDR3 reads TGCACCAGCAACTTACCCCGGGACAGTCCCTACAATGAGCAGTTCTTC.

The V call is TRBV7-9, the J call TRBJ2-2; D gene uncertain. The germline V and J ends were trimmed by 0 bases and 1 base, with 6 bases remaining between them. The CDR3 consists of 15 residues. CDR1 and CDR2 from the germline V gene are SEHNR and FQNEAQ (reference sequence). CDR3 in amino acids: CASSLAGLNTGELFF. CDR3 nucleotide sequence: TGTGCCAGCAGCTTAGCGGGGTTGAACACCGGGGAGCTGTTTTTT.

The chain carries TRBV27 and TRBJ1-2; 8 nucleotides align to TRBD1. CDR3 size: 17 residues. Germline V lookup: CDR1 MNHEY, CDR2 SMNVEV (reference sequence). V shed 8 bases and J 6 bases; nucleotides not matched to a gene: 20. The CDR3 is CASGSYQDRAPIDGYTF. The CDR3 nucleotides are TGTGCCAGCGGTAGTTATCAGGACAGGGCCCCTATTGATGGCTACACCTTC.

This clone has a handful of counts. One end of the junction is discordant with germline, which a read error may explain. The CDR3 protein is CASRAAGMAVGESLF. CDR3 nucleotides: TGTGCCAGCAGGGCTGCCGGGATGGCAGTAGGGGAGTCTTTGTTT. The chain links TRBV7-9 to TRBJ1-1, with D maybe TRBD1 (5 bases). The CDR3 is 15 residues long. The germline gives CDR1 SEHNR, CDR2 FQNEAQ (reference sequence).

The rearrangement joins TRBV30 to TRBJ1-1, with 9 bases matching TRBD1. The CDR3 runs to 14 residues. Germline V gene sequence: CDR1 GTSNPN, CDR2 SVGIG (reference sequence). The ends lost 4 bases at V and 0 bases at J; junction bases unmatched: 3. The CDR3 coding sequence is TGTGCCTGGAAGGACAGGGGAATGAACACTGAAGCTTTCTTT. Translation gives CAWKDRGMNTEAFF.

This chain connects TRBV28 to TRBJ2-6, with a tentative D call TRBD1 (5 bases). The CDR3 spans 16 residues. V lost 4 bases and J 1 base, leaving 11 bases between the germline ends. CDR1 and CDR2 (germline): MDHEN, SYDVKM. The CDR3 nucleotides are TGTGCCAGCAGTTCCAGACCAGGGTCTGGGGCCAACGTCCTGACTTTC. It specifies CASSSRPGSGANVLTF.

The gene calls are TRBV4-1 and TRBJ1-2, with D perhaps TRBD1 (5 bases). The length of the CDR3 is 16 residues. Looked up from germline, CDR1 is MGHRA and CDR2 is YSYEKL. With 0 bases removed from V and 2 bases from J, the gap between germline ends came to 13 bases. CDR3 region: CASSQDPGRKNYGYTF. The DNA for the CDR3 is TGCGCCAGCAGCCAAGATCCAGGGCGGAAGAACTATGGCTACACCTTC.

The chain joins TRBV24-1 to TRBJ2-3; 7 bases line up with TRBD2. CDR1 KGHDR and CDR2 SFDVKD come from the germline V gene. V was clipped by 1 base and J by 3 bases; unmatched bases: 6. The CDR3 sequence is 16 residues long. CDR3 in DNA: TGTGCCACCAGTGATTTTGTGGGGGGGGGAACAGATACGCAGTATTTT. Protein product: CATSDFVGGGTDTQYF.

Turning to this clone: Other DNA sequences in the same sample also yield this CDR3. The CDR3 loop reads CASSLGSYEQYF. In DNA, the CDR3 is TGTGCCAGCAGCTTGGGCAGCTACGAGCAGTACTTC. J is TRBJ2-7 and V is TRBV7-9; D gene unclear. V lost 3 bases and J lost 3, with 6 bases in between. The V gene's germline CDR1 is SEHNR and CDR2 FQNEAQ (reference sequence). The CDR3 has 12 residues.

The CDR3 here is CASSSGRAAAEQYF. CDR3 nucleotides: TGTGCCAGCAGTTCGGGCAGGGCGGCCGCCGAGCAGTACTTC. The chain is built from TRBV27 and TRBJ2-7, with a tentative D call TRBD1 (5 bases). The CDR3 is 14 residues long. Trimming removed 4 bases from V and 6 bases from J, with 16 bases in between. Germline assignment: CDR1 MNHEY and CDR2 SMNVEV (reference sequence).

V and J are TRBV9 and TRBJ1-3; 7 nucleotides agree with TRBD1. CDR1 SGDLS and CDR2 YYNGEE come from the germline V gene. The CDR3 is 16 amino acids. Germline trimming cut 3 bases from V and 1 base from J; bases unmatched to any gene: 7. In DNA, the CDR3 is TGTGCCAGCAGCGAAGCAGGGGGTTTATCTGGAAACACCATATATTTT. It yields the protein CASSEAGGLSGNTIYF.

This clone was seen once. The V call is TRBV5-6, the J call TRBJ2-7, with 11 bases matching TRBD1. CDR3 length equals 14 residues. The ends lost 4 bases at V and 4 bases at J; junction bases unmatched: 4. Germline CDR1 is SGHDT and CDR2 is YYEEEE. This CDR3 reads CASSPGTGGYEQYF. The CDR3 region has the DNA TGTGCCAGCAGCCCCGGGACAGGGGGATACGAGCAGTACTTC.

The chain recombines TRBV9 with TRBJ2-3; 13 nucleotides align to TRBD2. Germline CDR1 reads SGDLS; CDR2 reads YYNGEE. With 0 bases clipped from V and 3 bases from J, the junction kept 7 bases outside the gene matches. There are 18 residues in the CDR3. The CDR3 DNA sequence: TGTGCCAGCAGCGTAGTAGATTCGACTAGCGGGGGGACAGATACGCAGTATTTT. This translates into CASSVVDSTSGGTDTQYF.

This clone was seen only a few times. This chain links TRBV7-9 with TRBJ1-1; perhaps TRBD1 as D (6 bases). This CDR3 has 14 residues. V shed 7 bases and J shed 7 bases, with 19 bases lying between them. The germline V gene has CDR1 SEHNR and CDR2 FQNEAQ (reference sequence). CDR3 in amino acids: CASIPGGGLIEAFF. CDR3 DNA sequence: TGTGCCAGCATCCCGGGAGGGGGGTTAATTGAAGCTTTCTTT.

In this sample, this clone turned up once. This chain uses TRBV5-1 with TRBJ1-1; D perhaps matches TRBD1 (5 bases). The germline V and J ends were trimmed by 1 base and 1 base, with 11 bases remaining between them. Germline-derived CDR1 and CDR2 are SGHRS and YFSETQ. The CDR3 extends over 15 amino acids. The CDR3 reads CASSLWGFTNTEAFF. The CDR3 DNA reads as TGCGCCAGCAGCTTGTGGGGGTTTACGAACACTGAAGCTTTCTTT.

The V and J genes are TRBV5-1 and TRBJ2-5; D might be TRBD1 (6 bases). V lost 0 bases, J lost 4 bases, and 13 bases lay in between. The CDR3 covers 15 residues. CDR1 SGHRS and CDR2 YFSETQ come from the germline V gene. DNA of the CDR3: TGCGCCAGCAGCTTGGATAGGACAGCCCGAGAGACCCAGTACTTC. It codes for CASSLDRTARETQYF. Full variable domain (remainder filled in from reference TRBV5-1 and TRBJ2-5): KAGVTQTPRYLIKTRGQQVTLSCSPISGHRSVSWYQQTPGQGLQFLFEYFSETQRNKGNFPGRFSGRQFSNSRSEMNVSTLELGDSALYLCASSLDRTARETQYFGPGTRLLVL.

The chain carries TRBV10-3 and TRBJ1-1; the match to TRBD1 covers 7 bases. The germline gives CDR1 ENHRY, CDR2 SYGVKD. The CDR3 is 15 residues long. With 5 bases clipped from V and 4 bases from J, the junction kept 10 bases outside the gene matches. DNA for the CDR3: TGTGCCATCAGTACCGGGACAGCTTCTCCCACTGAAGCTTTCTTT. Amino acids: CAISTGTASPTEAFF.

Of note for this clone: Other DNA variants within this sample encode the same CDR3. This rearrangement joins TRBV18 to TRBJ1-2; the match to TRBD1 covers 9 bases. CDR3 length equals 14 residues. Germline loops: CDR1 KGHSH, CDR2 LQKENI. The trim removed 3 bases at V and 1 base at J, leaving 0 bases unmatched. The DNA of the CDR3 is TGTGCCAGCTCACCGGACAGGGGTAACTATGGCTACACCTTC. Its protein is CASSPDRGNYGYTF.

In this sample, this clone turned up once. The chain joins TRBV5-1 to TRBJ2-2; D ambiguous. V was clipped by 0 bases and J by 4 bases, with 13 bases between them. This CDR3 has 16 residues. Germline V gene sequence: CDR1 SGHRS, CDR2 YFSETQ. The CDR3 nucleotides read TGCGCCAGCAGCTTGGGAGCGCAGGTGGTCACCGGGGAGCTGTTTTTT. Its translation: CASSLGAQVVTGELFF.

V gene TRBV28 combines with J gene TRBJ1-4; 10 bases match TRBD1. Germline V CDR1 and CDR2: MDHEN, SYDVKM. The CDR3 consists of 14 residues. The V and J ends lost 3 bases and 7 bases, in that order; junction bases with no gene match: 2. The CDR3 protein is CASSLGQGIEKLFF. The CDR3 DNA reads as TGTGCCAGCAGTTTGGGACAGGGGATTGAAAAACTGTTTTTT.

V gene TRBV6-5 combines with J gene TRBJ2-3, with 10 nucleotides matching TRBD2. Trimming cost V 4 bases and J 0 bases; bases outside gene matches: 4. There are 16 residues in the CDR3. Per germline, CDR1 MNHEY and CDR2 SVGAGI. CDR3 sequence (DNA): TGTGCCAGCAGTTGGGGGACTAGCGTAAGCACAGATACGCAGTATTTT. This codes for CASSWGTSVSTDTQYF.

The V call is TRBV7-9, the J call TRBJ1-6, with 11 bases fitting TRBD1. Germline V gene data show CDR1 as SEHNR and CDR2 as FQNEAQ (reference sequence). The length of the CDR3 is 15 residues. Trimming removed 2 bases from V and 8 bases from J; junction bases left unmatched: 2. The chain's CDR3 is CASSLPGQGDSPLHF. In DNA form, the CDR3 reads TGTGCCAGCAGCTTACCGGGACAGGGGGATTCACCCCTCCACTTT.

The chain employs TRBV6-5 and TRBJ1-1; unclear D gene. Trimming pared 6 bases from V and 6 bases from J, leaving 14 bases between. The CDR3 is 13 amino acids. CDR1 MNHEY and CDR2 SVGAGI come from the germline V gene. In nucleotides, the CDR3 is TGTGCCAGCAGCTGGCTATCAACCGCTGAAGCTTTCTTT. The encoded protein is CASSWLSTAEAFF.